This T cell receptor (beta chain) was sequenced during a study of monozygotic twins with inflammatory bowel disease. Regarding this clonotype: The antigen is undetermined.

Total RNA, at 3,500 to 4,000 ng, went into every TCR library. TCRdb re-analyzed the 5' RACE reads; it lists each CDR3 protein once, without DNA. The repertoire table contains about 93,000 distinct CDR3 sequences. Study results and caveats: IBD patients exhibited fewer clonotypes shared with other individuals than healthy twins, particularly with disease activity.

Per the germline V gene, CDR1 is SGDLS and CDR2 is YYNGEE. CDR3 size: 16 residues. This sequence originates from a human donor with ulcerative colitis or Crohn's disease, or a healthy co-twin of an affected twin (not recorded which). The sample comprised blood. The chain couples TRBV9 to TRBJ2-2. CDR3: CASSTQGVPDTGELFF.